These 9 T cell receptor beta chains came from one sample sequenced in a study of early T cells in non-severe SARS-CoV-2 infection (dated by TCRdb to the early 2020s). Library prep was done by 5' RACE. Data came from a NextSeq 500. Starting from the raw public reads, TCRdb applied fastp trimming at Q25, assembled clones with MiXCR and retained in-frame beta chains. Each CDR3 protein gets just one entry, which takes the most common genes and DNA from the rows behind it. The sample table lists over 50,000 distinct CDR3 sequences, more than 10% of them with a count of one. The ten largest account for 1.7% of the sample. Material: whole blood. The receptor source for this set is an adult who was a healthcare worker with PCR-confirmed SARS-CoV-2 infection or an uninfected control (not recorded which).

The CDR3 loop reads CASSAGTKAYEQYF. CDR3 bases: TGTGCCAGCAGTGCAGGGACCAAAGCCTACGAGCAGTACTTC. The genes are TRBV7-2 and TRBJ2-7; D might be TRBD1 or TRBD2, each matching 5 bases. This CDR3 region has 14 residues. Germline V gene lookup returns CDR1 SGHTA and CDR2 FQGNSA. Trimming took 6 bases from V and 2 from J, leaving 14 bases between them. The full variable domain, with the rest looked up from reference TRBV7-2 and TRBJ2-7, is GAGVSQSPSNKVTEKGKDVELRCDPISGHTALYWYRQSLGQGLEFLIYFQGNSAPDKSGLPSDRFSAERTGGSVSTLTIQRTQQEDSAVYLCASSAGTKAYEQYFGPGTRLTVT.

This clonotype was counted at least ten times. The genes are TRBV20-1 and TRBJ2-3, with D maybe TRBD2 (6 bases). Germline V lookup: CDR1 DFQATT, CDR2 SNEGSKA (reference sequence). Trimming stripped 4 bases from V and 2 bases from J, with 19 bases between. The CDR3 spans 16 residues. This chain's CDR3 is CSANGPPSAITDTQYF. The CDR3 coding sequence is TGCAGTGCTAATGGGCCCCCTAGCGCGATCACAGATACGCAGTATTTT.

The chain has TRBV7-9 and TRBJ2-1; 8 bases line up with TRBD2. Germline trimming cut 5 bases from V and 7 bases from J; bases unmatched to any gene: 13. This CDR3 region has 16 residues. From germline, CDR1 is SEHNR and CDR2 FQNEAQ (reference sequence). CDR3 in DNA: TGTGCCAGCAGCCCCCCGGGCAGCGGGGGCGGGAATGAGCAGTTCTTC. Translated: CASSPPGSGGGNEQFF. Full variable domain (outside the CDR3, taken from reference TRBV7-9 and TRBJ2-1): DTGVSQNPRHKITKRGQNVTFRCDPISEHNRLYWYRQTLGQGPEFLTYFQNEAQLEKSRLLSDRFSAERPKGSFSTLEIQRTEQGDSAMYLCASSPPGSGGGNEQFFGPGTRLTVL.

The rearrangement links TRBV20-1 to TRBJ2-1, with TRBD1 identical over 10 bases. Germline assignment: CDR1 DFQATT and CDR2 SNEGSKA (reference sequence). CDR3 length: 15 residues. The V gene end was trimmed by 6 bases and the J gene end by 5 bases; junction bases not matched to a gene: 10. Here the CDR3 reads CSATQPDRGNNEQFF. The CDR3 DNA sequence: TGCAGTGCCACTCAGCCGGACAGGGGGAACAATGAGCAGTTCTTC.

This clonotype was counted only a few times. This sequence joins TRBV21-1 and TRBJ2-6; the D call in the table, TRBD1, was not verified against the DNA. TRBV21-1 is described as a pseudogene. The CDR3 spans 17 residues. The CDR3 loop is CASSILRQYKGANVLTF. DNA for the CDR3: TGTGCCAGCAGCATTCTCCGACAGTACAAAGGGGCCAACGTCCTGACTTTC.

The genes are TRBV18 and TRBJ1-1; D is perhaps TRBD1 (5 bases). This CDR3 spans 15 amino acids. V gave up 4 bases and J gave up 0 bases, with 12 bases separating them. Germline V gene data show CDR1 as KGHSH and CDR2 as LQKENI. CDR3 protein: CASSRGGRMNTEAFF. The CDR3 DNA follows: TGTGCCAGCTCACGGGGCGGCCGAATGAACACTGAAGCTTTCTTT.

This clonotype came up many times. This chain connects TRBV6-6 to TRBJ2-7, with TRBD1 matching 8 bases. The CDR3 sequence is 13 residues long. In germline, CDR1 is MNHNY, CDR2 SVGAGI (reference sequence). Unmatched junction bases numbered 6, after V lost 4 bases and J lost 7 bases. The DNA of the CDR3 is TGTGCCAGCAGTTCCCTGGACAGGGAAGAGCAGTACTTC. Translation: CASSSLDREEQYF.

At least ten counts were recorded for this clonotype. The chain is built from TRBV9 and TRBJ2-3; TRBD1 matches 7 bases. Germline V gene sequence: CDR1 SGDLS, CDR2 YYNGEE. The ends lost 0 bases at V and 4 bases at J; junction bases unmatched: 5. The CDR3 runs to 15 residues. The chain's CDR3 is CASSVAGTASDTQYF. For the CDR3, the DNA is TGTGCCAGCAGCGTAGCTGGGACAGCTTCAGATACGCAGTATTTT.

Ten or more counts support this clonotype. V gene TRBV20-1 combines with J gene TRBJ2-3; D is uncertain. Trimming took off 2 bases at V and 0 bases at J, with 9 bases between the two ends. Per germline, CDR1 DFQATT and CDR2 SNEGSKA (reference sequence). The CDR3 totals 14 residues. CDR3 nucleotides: TGCAGTGCTAGACCCCCTCTAAGCACAGATACGCAGTATTTT. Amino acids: CSARPPLSTDTQYF.